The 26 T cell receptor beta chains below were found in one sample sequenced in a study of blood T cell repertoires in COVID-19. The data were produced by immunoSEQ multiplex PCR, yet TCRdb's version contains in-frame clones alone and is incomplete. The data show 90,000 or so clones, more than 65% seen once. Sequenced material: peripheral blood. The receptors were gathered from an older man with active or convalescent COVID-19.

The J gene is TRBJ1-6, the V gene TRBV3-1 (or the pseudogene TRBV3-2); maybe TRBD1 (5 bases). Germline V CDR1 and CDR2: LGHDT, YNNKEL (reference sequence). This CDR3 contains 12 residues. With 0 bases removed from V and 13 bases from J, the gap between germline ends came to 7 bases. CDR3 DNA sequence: TGTGCCAGCAGCCAAGATCCAGGGCCCCTCCACTTT. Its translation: CASSQDPGPLHF.

CDR3: CASSPAQRGLSYGYTF. CDR3 in DNA: TGTGCCAGCAGTCCCGCCCAAAGGGGGCTTTCTTATGGCTACACCTTC. The chain is built from TRBV27 and TRBJ1-2; TRBD1 aligns across 7 bases. This CDR3 comprises 16 residues. Germline V lookup: CDR1 MNHEY, CDR2 SMNVEV (reference sequence). The ends lost 5 bases at V and 5 bases at J; junction bases unmatched: 14.

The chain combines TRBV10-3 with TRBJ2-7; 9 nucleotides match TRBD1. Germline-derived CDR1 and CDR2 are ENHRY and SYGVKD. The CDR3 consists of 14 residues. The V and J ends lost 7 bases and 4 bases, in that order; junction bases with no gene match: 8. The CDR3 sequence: CAINEQGAKYEQYF. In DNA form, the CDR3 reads TGTGCCATCAACGAACAGGGGGCAAAATACGAGCAGTACTTC.

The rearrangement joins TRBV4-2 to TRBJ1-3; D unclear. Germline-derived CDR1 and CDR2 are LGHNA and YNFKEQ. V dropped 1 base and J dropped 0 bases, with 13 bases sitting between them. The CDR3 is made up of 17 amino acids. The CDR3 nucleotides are TGTGCCAGCAGCCAAGCCAGCGGTGATTACTCTGGAAACACCATATATTTT. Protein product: CASSQASGDYSGNTIYF.

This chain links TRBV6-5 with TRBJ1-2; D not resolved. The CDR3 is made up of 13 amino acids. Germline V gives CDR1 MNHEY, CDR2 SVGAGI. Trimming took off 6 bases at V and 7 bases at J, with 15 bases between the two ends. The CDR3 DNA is TGTGCCAGCAGCCACCGGTCCGTCGGTGGCTACACCTTC. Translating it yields CASSHRSVGGYTF.

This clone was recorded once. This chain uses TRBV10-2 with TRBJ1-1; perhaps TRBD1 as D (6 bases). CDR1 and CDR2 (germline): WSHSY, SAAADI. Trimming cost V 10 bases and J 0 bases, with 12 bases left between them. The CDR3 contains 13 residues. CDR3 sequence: CATLDSMNTEAFF. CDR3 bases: TGCGCCACCTTGGACAGCATGAACACTGAAGCTTTCTTT.

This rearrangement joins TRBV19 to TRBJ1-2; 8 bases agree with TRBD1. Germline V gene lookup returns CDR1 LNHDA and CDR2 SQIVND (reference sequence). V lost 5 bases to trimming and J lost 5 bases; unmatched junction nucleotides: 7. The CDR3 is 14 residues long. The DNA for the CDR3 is TGTGCCAGTAGTGGGGACAGGTTCGGTTATGGCTACACCTTC. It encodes CASSGDRFGYGYTF.

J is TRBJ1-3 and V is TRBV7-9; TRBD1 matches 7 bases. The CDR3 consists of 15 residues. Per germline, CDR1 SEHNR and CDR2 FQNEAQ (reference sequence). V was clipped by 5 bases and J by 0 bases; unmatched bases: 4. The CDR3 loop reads CASSRDRASGNTIYF. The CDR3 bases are TGTGCCAGCAGCCGTGACAGGGCCTCTGGAAACACCATATATTTT.

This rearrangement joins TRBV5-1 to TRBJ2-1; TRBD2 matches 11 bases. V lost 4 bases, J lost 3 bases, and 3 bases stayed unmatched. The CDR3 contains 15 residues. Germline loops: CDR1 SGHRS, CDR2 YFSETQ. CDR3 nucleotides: TGCGCCAGCAGCATTAGCGGGGGGGACTACAATGAGCAGTTCTTC. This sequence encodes CASSISGGDYNEQFF.

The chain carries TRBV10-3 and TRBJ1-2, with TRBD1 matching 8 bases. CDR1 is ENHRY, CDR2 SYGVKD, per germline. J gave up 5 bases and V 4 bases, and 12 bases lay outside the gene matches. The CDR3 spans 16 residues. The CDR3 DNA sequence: TGTGCCATCAGTGCTCCCGGACAGGGCAATCAGTATGGCTACACCTTC. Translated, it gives CAISAPGQGNQYGYTF.

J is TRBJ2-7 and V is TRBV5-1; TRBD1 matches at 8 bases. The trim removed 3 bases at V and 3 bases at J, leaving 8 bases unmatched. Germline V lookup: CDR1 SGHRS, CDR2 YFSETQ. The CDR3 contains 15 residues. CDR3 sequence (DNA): TGCGCCAGCAGCTCGGGCTCACAGGGGGTCTACGAGCAGTACTTC. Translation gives CASSSGSQGVYEQYF. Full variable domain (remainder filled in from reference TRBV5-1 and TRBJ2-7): KAGVTQTPRYLIKTRGQQVTLSCSPISGHRSVSWYQQTPGQGLQFLFEYFSETQRNKGNFPGRFSGRQFSNSRSEMNVSTLELGDSALYLCASSSGSQGVYEQYFGPGTRLTVT.

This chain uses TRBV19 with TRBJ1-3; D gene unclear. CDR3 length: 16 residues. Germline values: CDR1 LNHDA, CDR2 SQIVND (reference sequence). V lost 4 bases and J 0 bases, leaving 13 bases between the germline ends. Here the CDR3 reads CASSTPAGNSGNTIYF. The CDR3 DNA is TGTGCCAGTAGTACCCCCGCCGGGAACTCTGGAAACACCATATATTTT.

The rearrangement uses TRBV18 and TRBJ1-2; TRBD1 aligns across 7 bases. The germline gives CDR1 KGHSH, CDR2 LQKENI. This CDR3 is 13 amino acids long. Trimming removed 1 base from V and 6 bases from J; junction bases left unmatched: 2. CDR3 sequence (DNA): TGTGCCAGCTCACCACAGGGACAGCATGGCTACACCTTC. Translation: CASSPQGQHGYTF.

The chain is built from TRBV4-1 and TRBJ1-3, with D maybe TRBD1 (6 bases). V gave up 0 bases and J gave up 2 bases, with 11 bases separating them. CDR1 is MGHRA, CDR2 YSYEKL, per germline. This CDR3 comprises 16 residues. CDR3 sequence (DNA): TGCGCCAGCAGCCAAGATCTAGGGGGGGCTGGAAACACCATATATTTT. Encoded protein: CASSQDLGGAGNTIYF.

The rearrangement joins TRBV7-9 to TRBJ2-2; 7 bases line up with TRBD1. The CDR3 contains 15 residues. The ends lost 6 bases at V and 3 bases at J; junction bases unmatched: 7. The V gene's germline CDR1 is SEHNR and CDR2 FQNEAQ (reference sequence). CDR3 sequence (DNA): TGTGCCAGCAGAAGAGGGACAGCGGACACCGGGGAGCTGTTTTTT. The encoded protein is CASRRGTADTGELFF. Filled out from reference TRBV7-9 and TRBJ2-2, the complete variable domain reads DTGVSQNPRHKITKRGQNVTFRCDPISEHNRLYWYRQTLGQGPEFLTYFQNEAQLEKSRLLSDRFSAERPKGSFSTLEIQRTEQGDSAMYLCASRRGTADTGELFFGEGSRLTVL.

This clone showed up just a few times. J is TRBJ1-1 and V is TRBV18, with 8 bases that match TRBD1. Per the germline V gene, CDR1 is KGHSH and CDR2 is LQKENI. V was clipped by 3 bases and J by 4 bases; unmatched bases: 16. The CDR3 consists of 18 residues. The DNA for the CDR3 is TGTGCCAGCTCACCCCTTCGACAGGGGCCGGGGGGTAGCACTGAAGCTTTCTTT. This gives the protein CASSPLRQGPGGSTEAFF.

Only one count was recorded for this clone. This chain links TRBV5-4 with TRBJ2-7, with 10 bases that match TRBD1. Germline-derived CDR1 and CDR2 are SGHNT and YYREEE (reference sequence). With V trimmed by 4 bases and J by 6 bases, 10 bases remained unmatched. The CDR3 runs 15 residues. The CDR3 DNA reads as TGTGCCAGCAGCCAGACAGGGGGCGTCTTTCGCGAGCAGTACTTC. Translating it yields CASSQTGGVFREQYF. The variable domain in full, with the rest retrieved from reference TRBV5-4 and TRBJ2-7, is ETGVTQSPTHLIKTRGQQVTLRCSSQSGHNTVSWYQQALGQGPQFIFQYYREEENGRGNFPPRFSGLQFPNYSSELNVNALELDDSALYLCASSQTGGVFREQYFGPGTRLTVT.

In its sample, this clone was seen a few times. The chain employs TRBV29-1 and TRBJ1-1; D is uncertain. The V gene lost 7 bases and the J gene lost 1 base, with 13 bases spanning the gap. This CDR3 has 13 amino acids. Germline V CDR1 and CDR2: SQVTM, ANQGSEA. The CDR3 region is CSAFGPENTEAFF. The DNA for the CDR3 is TGCAGCGCCTTTGGTCCAGAGAACACTGAAGCTTTCTTT.

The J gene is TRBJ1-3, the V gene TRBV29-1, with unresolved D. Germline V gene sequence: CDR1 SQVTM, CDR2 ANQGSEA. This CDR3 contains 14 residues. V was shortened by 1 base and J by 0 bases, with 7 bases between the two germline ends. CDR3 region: CSVEVPSSGNTIYF. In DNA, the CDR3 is TGCAGCGTTGAAGTGCCTAGCTCTGGAAACACCATATATTTT. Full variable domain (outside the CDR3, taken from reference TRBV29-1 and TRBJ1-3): SAVISQKPSRDICQRGTSLTIQCQVDSQVTMMFWYRQQPGQSLTLIATANQGSEATYESGFVIDKFPISRPNLTFSTLTVSNMSPEDSSIYLCSVEVPSSGNTIYFGEGSWLTVV.

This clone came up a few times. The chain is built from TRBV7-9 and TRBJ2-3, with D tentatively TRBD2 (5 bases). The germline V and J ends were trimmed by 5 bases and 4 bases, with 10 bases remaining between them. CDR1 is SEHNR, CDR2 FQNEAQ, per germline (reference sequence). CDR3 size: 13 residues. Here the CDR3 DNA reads TGTGCCAGCAGCCCCCGGGGTCCAGATACGCAGTATTTT. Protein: CASSPRGPDTQYF.

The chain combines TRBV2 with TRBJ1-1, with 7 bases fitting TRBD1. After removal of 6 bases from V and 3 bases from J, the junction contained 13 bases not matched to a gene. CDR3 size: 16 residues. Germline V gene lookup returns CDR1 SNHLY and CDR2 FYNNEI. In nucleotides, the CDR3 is TGTGCCAGCAGAGCCCAGGGGGGACAGATCGACACTGAAGCTTTCTTT. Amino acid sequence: CASRAQGGQIDTEAFF.

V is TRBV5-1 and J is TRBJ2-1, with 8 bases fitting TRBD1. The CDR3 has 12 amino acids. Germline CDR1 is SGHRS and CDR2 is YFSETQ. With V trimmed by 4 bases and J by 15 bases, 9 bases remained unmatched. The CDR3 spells CASSEDRVLLFF. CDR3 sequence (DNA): TGCGCCAGCAGCGAGGACAGGGTCCTTCTGTTCTTC. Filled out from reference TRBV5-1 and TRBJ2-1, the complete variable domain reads KAGVTQTPRYLIKTRGQQVTLSCSPISGHRSVSWYQQTPGQGLQFLFEYFSETQRNKGNFPGRFSGRQFSNSRSEMNVSTLELGDSALYLCASSEDRVLLFFGPGTRLTVL.

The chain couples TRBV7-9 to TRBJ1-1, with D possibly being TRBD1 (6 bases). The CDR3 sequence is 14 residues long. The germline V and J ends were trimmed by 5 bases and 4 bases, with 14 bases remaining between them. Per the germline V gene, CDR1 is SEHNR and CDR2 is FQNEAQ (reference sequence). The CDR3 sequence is CASSPGTGSTEAFF. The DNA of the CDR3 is TGTGCCAGCAGCCCAGGCACAGGGAGCACTGAAGCTTTCTTT.

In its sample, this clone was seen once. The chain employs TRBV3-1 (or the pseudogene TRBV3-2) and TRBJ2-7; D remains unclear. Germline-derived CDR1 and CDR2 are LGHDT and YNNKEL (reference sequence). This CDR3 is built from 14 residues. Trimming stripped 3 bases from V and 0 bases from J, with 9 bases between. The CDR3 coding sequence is TGTGCCAGCAGCCAGGGCAGCCTCTCCTACGAGCAGTACTTC. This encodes CASSQGSLSYEQYF.

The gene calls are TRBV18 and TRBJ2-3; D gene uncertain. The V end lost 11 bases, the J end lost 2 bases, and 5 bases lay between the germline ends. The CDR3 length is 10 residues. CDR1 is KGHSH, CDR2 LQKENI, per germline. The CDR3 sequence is CASSTDTQYF. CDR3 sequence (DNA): TGTGCCTCCTCCACAGATACGCAGTATTTT.

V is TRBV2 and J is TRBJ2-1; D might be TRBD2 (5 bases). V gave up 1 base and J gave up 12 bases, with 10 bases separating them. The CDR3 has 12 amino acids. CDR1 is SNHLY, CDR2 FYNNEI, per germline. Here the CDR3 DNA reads TGTGCCAGCAGTGAAGGAGCTAGCCGGCAGTTCTTC. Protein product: CASSEGASRQFF. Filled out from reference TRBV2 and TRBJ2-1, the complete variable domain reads EPEVTQTPSHQVTQMGQEVILRCVPISNHLYFYWYRQILGQKVEFLVSFYNNEISEKSEIFDDQFSVERPDGSNFTLKIRSTKLEDSAMYFCASSEGASRQFFGPGTRLTVL.